Below, 5 T cell receptor beta chains from the same sample are listed, as sequenced in a study of blood T cell repertoires in COVID-19. Assay: immunoSEQ multiplex PCR; the TCRdb copy retains only in-frame clones and omits some. Among approximately 340,000 clones, around 88% were seen once, and the ten largest hold 3%. The source material was peripheral blood. The receptors stem from a man aged 25 to 40 with active or convalescent COVID-19.

This clone was seen only a few times. The V and J genes are TRBV5-1 and TRBJ1-1; the D is unclear. The CDR3 is 14 residues long. V lost 4 bases and J lost 1, with 11 bases in between. Germline CDR1 reads SGHRS; CDR2 reads YFSETQ. The CDR3 region has the DNA TGCGCCAGCAGCCAATCGACGGGGAACACTGAAGCTTTCTTT. Protein product: CASSQSTGNTEAFF.

CDR3 coding DNA: TGTGCCAGTAGTATAGATCGAACGGGAACTGAAGCTTTCTTT. Translating gives CASSIDRTGTEAFF. The rearrangement joins TRBV19 to TRBJ1-1, with D hard to call. There are 14 residues in the CDR3. Germline V lookup: CDR1 LNHDA, CDR2 SQIVND (reference sequence). V was trimmed by 0 bases and J by 5 bases, leaving 10 bases between them.

The gene calls are TRBV15 and TRBJ1-6; D unclear. V lost 1 base, J lost 7 bases, and 17 bases lay in between. Germline CDR1 reads LNHNV; CDR2 reads YYDKDF (reference sequence). This CDR3 has 17 amino acids. CDR3 DNA sequence: TGTGCCACCAGCAGAGTTCAGTCTCGGACGGGAAATTCACCCCTCCACTTT. It is translated as CATSRVQSRTGNSPLHF.

The chain links TRBV4-1 to TRBJ2-7; unclear D gene. The CDR3 has 14 residues. V gave up 1 base and J gave up 0 bases, with 7 bases separating them. Germline V gives CDR1 MGHRA, CDR2 YSYEKL. The CDR3 sequence is CASSQGAYSYEQYF. DNA for the CDR3: TGCGCCAGCAGCCAAGGAGCGTACTCCTACGAGCAGTACTTC.

This clone was seen once. This chain links TRBV14 with TRBJ1-1; D unresolved. V dropped 1 base and J dropped 3 bases, with 27 bases sitting between them. The CDR3 extends over 20 amino acids. The germline V gene encodes CDR1 SGHDN and CDR2 FVKESK. The CDR3 protein is CASSQVASHRKSRVDTEAFF. The CDR3, as DNA: TGTGCCAGCAGCCAAGTGGCATCGCATCGTAAGAGTCGGGTTGACACTGAAGCTTTCTTT.